These T cell receptor beta chains were read from a single sample in a study of beta chain features in type 1 diabetes. The protocol was immunoSEQ multiplex PCR, while the TCRdb copy is restricted to in-frame clones and leaves out a portion. The data hold roughly 300,000 clones, with about a tenth observed a single time. The sequencing input was central memory CD4+ T cells from blood. The receptor source for this set is a man aged 30-40 years with type 1 diabetes. The CDR3 runs from the conserved cysteine through the conserved F or W. The D gene is left open where the match is weak. Rows may omit the clone size; those that give it use once, few, many or a size class.

d_gene,abundance,j_gene,v_gene,CDR3aa,CDR3nt
.,few,TRBJ2-7,TRBV21-1,CASSKTPISYEQYF,TGTGCCAGCAGCAAAACACCTATCTCCTACGAGCAGTACTTC
.,.,TRBJ2-3,TRBV7-2,CASSLLGQGWITDTQYF,TGTGCCAGCAGCCTCCTAGGCCAGGGGTGGATCACAGATACGCAGTATTTT
.,few,TRBJ1-3,TRBV28,CASSTRGNTIYF,TGTGCCAGCAGCACCCGAGGCAACACCATATATTTT
.,.,TRBJ1-1,TRBV18,CASSPLRAMNTEAFF,TGTGCCAGCTCACCGCTCAGAGCAATGAACACTGAAGCTTTCTTT
.,.,TRBJ2-6,TRBV6-6,CASTPGVSGANVLTF,TGTGCCAGCACCCCGGGGGTCTCTGGGGCCAACGTCCTGACTTTC
.,.,TRBJ1-1,TRBV28,CASRGTENTEAFF,TGTGCCAGCAGAGGGACGGAGAACACTGAAGCTTTCTTT
.,.,TRBJ1-2,TRBV4-3,CASSQEPGSHGYTF,TGCGCCAGCAGCCAAGAGCCAGGGAGTCATGGCTACACCTTC
.,many,TRBJ1-1,TRBV11-2,CASSLGRGPEAFF,TGTGCCAGCAGCTTAGGACGGGGCCCTGAAGCTTTCTTT
TRBD1,.,TRBJ1-5,TRBV5-1,CASSPRTGDSNQPQHF,TGCGCCAGCAGCCCCCGGACAGGAGATAGCAATCAGCCCCAGCATTTT
.,few,TRBJ2-1,TRBV5-1,CASSLADLRYEQFF,TGCGCCAGCAGCTTGGCCGACTTACGGTATGAGCAGTTCTTC
.,few,TRBJ1-2,TRBV10-2,CASTGDHYGYTF,TGCGCCAGCACCGGGGACCACTATGGCTACACCTTC
.,many,TRBJ2-1,TRBV5-1,CASSLRLANEQFF,TGCGCCAGCAGCTTGAGATTAGCCAATGAGCAGTTCTTC
.,.,TRBJ2-5,TRBV9,CASSLTTGTPQETQYF,TGTGCCAGCAGTCTTACGACCGGGACACCTCAAGAGACCCAGTACTTC
.,few,TRBJ1-3,TRBV12-5,CASGFDGSGNTIYF,TGTGCTAGTGGTTTCGACGGGTCTGGAAACACCATATATTTT
.,few,TRBJ2-5,TRBV11-3,CASSTRLVQYF,TGTGCCAGCAGCACGCGACTGGTCCAGTACTTC
.,.,TRBJ1-6,TRBV10-3,CAISRGQGSPLHF,TGTGCCATCAGTCGCGGTCAAGGATCACCCCTCCACTTT
.,few,TRBJ1-1,TRBV30,CAWTRWGRDTEAFF,TGTGCCTGGACTCGGTGGGGGAGGGACACTGAAGCTTTCTTT
TRBD1,.,TRBJ2-2,TRBV7-7,CASSWGQGNTGELFF,TGTGCCAGCAGCTGGGGACAGGGCAACACCGGGGAGCTGTTTTTT
.,.,TRBJ1-1,TRBV13,CASSNFRGGGGTEAFF,TGTGCCAGCAGCAATTTCCGGGGAGGCGGGGGCACTGAAGCTTTCTTT
.,few,TRBJ1-1,TRBV28,CASSSGTEAFF,TGTGCCAGCAGTTCTGGAACTGAAGCTTTCTTT
.,.,TRBJ2-3,TRBV15,CATSSSRDTQYF,TGTGCCACCAGCAGCTCACGGGATACGCAGTATTTT
TRBD1,.,TRBJ2-1,TRBV7-9,CASSVGQGLDEQFF,TGTGCCAGCAGCGTCGGACAGGGGCTCGATGAGCAGTTCTTC
.,.,TRBJ1-5,TRBV5-1,CASSLGGNQGQPQHF,TGCGCCAGCAGCTTGGGGGGCAACCAGGGCCAGCCCCAGCATTTT
.,.,TRBJ1-2,TRBV6-5,CASSLDVSYGYTF,TGTGCCAGCAGCTTGGACGTAAGCTATGGCTACACCTTC
TRBD2,few,TRBJ2-5,TRBV7-2,CASTGVRGGQETQYF,TGTGCCAGCACAGGGGTGCGGGGGGGGCAAGAGACCCAGTACTTC
.,.,TRBJ1-4,TRBV18,CASSLMMLATNEKLFF,TGTGCCAGCTCACTCATGATGCTTGCAACTAATGAAAAACTGTTTTTT
.,.,TRBJ1-5,TRBV27,CASRRSQPQHF,TGTGCCAGCCGTAGAAGTCAGCCCCAGCATTTT
.,.,TRBJ2-1,TRBV18,CASSRSEGTYNEQFF,TGTGCCAGCTCACGGAGTGAGGGGACCTACAATGAGCAGTTCTTC
.,.,TRBJ2-3,TRBV19,CASSPNRAADTQYF,TGTGCCAGTTCTCCCAACAGGGCCGCAGATACGCAGTATTTT
TRBD1,many,TRBJ2-5,TRBV4-3,CASSQDHSGGETQYF,TGCGCCAGCAGCCAAGATCACTCAGGGGGAGAGACCCAGTACTTC
.,.,TRBJ2-3,TRBV9,CASSVVGGRTDTQYF,TGTGCCAGCAGCGTAGTGGGGGGCCGCACAGATACGCAGTATTTT
.,.,TRBJ1-1,TRBV7-8,CASSLNTLGNHFF,TGTGCCAGCAGCTTAAACACGCTAGGCAATCACTTCTTT
.,few,TRBJ1-5,TRBV30,CAWRPGFSNQPQHF,TGTGCCTGGAGACCAGGGTTTAGTAATCAGCCCCAGCATTTT
.,few,TRBJ2-7,TRBV7-2,CASSSLTVPYEQYF,TGTGCCAGCAGCTCCTTGACCGTACCCTACGAGCAGTACTTC
.,.,TRBJ2-2,TRBV5-1,CASSGADTGELFF,TGCGCCAGCAGTGGGGCCGACACCGGGGAGCTGTTTTTT
TRBD1,few,TRBJ1-4,TRBV18,CASSPRRSDRGEEKLFF,TGTGCCAGCTCACCTCGAAGATCGGACAGGGGGGAAGAAAAACTGTTTTTT
.,once,TRBJ1-1,TRBV29-1,CSVEGTPNTEAFF,TGCAGCGTTGAAGGGACACCTAACACTGAAGCTTTCTTT